A single T cell receptor (beta chain) is shown here with its context. The source of the sample is a study of neoadjuvant anti-PD-1 for oral cavity cancer. Study in general: Nivolumab at 3 mg/kg was mostly given biweekly, three to four doses, pre-surgery. Around day 43, patients without progression received a fourth nivolumab dose before surgery.

Profiled with immunoSEQ multiplex PCR; TCRdb holds only in-frame clones, not every one. The sample includes tens of thousands of clones, approximately 79% of them seen just once. Stage II-IVA oral cavity squamous cell carcinoma was new and untreated by systemic or radiation therapy. The CDR3 spans 15 residues. V was pared by 4 bases and J by 2 bases, with 18 bases between. Germline CDR1 and CDR2: GTSNPN and SVGIG (reference sequence). The sequenced sample was PBMCs, obtained before nivolumab (anti-PD-1) treatment. This TCR was sampled from a person aged 35-80 years with oral cavity squamous cell carcinoma. The chain uses TRBV30 and TRBJ2-7; possibly TRBD1 for D (6 bases). The CDR3 region has the DNA TGTGCCTGGACCCAAGGGCAGGGGAGTGCCTACGAGCAGTACTTC. Protein product: CAWTQGQGSAYEQYF.